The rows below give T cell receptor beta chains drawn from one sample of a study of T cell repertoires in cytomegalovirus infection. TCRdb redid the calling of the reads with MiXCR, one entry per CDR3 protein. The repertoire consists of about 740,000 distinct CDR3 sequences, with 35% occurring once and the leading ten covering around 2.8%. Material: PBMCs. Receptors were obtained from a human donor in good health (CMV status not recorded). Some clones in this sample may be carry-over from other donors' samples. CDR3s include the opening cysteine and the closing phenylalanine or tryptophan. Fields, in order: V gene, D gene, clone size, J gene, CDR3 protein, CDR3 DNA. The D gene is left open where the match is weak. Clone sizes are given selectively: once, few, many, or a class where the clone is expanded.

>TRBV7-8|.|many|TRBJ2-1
CASSLVGGSSHNEQFF
TGTGCCAGCAGCTTAGTCGGGGGCTCGTCCCACAATGAGCAGTTCTTC
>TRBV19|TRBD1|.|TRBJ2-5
CASSIMDRGGETQYF
TGTGCCAGTAGTATCATGGACAGGGGCGGAGAGACCCAGTACTTC
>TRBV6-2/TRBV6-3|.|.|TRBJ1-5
CASQRSGPQPQHF
TGTGCCAGCCAACGCTCGGGGCCTCAGCCCCAGCATTTT
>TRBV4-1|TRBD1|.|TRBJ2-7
CASSHYRGYTNEQYF
TGCGCCAGCAGCCATTACAGGGGATATACGAATGAGCAGTACTTC
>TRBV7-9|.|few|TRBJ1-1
CASSSDQVNTEAFF
TGTGCCAGCAGCTCCGACCAAGTGAACACTGAAGCTTTCTTT
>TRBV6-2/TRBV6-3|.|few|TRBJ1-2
CASSYSGAGYGYTF
TGTGCCAGCAGTTACTCTGGCGCTGGCTATGGCTACACCTTC
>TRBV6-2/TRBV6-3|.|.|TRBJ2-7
CASRLRGTYEQYF
TGTGCCAGCAGGCTTCGGGGGACCTACGAGCAGTACTTC
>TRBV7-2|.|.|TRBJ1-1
CARSLQWSTEAFF
TGTGCCAGAAGCTTACAGTGGAGCACTGAAGCTTTCTTT
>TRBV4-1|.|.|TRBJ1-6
CASSQVWDNSPLHF
TGCGCCAGCAGCCAAGTGTGGGATAATTCACCCCTCCACTTT
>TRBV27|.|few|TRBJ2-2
CASSLSSTGELFF
TGTGCCAGTAGCCTGAGTTCCACCGGGGAGCTGTTTTTT
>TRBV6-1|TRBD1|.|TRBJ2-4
CASSEAGTVTSNIQYF
TGTGCCAGCAGTGAAGCAGGGACAGTAACGTCGAACATTCAGTACTTC
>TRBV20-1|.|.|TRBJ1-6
CSARDWGRNSPLHF
TGCAGTGCTAGAGACTGGGGGCGGAATTCACCCCTCCACTTT
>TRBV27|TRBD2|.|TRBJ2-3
CASSLWASGSSTDTQYF
TGTGCCAGCAGTTTATGGGCTAGCGGGAGTAGCACAGATACGCAGTATTTT
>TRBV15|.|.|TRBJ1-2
CATSRARGRGYGYTF
TGTGCCACCAGCAGAGCCCGGGGGCGCGGCTATGGCTACACCTTC
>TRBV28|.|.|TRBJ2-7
CAALGSYEQYF
TGTGCCGCTCTTGGATCCTACGAGCAGTACTTC
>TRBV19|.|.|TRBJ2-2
CASSIGDRTWYLFF
TGTGCCAGTAGTATAGGTGACAGGACCTGGTATCTGTTTTTT
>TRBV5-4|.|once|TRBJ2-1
CASSFVGGGEQFF
TGTGCCAGCAGCTTTGTTGGGGGAGGTGAGCAGTTCTTC
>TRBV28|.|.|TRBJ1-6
CASSSLGNSPLHF
TGTGCCAGCAGTTCTCTCGGGAATTCACCCCTCCACTTT
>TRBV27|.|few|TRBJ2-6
CASSLQSGANVLTF
TGTGCCAGCAGTCTCCAGTCTGGGGCCAACGTCCTGACTTTC
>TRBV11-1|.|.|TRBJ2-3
CASSHSWRDTDTQYF
TGTGCCAGCAGCCACTCCTGGAGGGACACAGATACGCAGTATTTT
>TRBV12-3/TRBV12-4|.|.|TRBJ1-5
CASSLAAGVNQPQHF
TGTGCCAGCAGTTTAGCCGCAGGGGTCAATCAGCCCCAGCATTTT
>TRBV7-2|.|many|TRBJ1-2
CASSLANSPNYGYTF
TGTGCCAGCAGCTTAGCGAACAGCCCTAACTATGGCTACACCTTC
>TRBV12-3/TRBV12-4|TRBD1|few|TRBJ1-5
CASSFSGGGINQPQHF
TGTGCCAGCAGTTTTTCAGGGGGCGGAATCAATCAGCCCCAGCATTTT
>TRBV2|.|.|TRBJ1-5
CASTDGPQGHSNQPQHF
TGTGCCAGTACCGATGGCCCACAGGGACATAGCAATCAGCCCCAGCATTTT
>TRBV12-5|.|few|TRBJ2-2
CASGLGQNTGELFF
TGTGCTAGTGGTTTGGGCCAGAACACCGGGGAGCTGTTTTTT
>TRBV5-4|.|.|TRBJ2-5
CASSDWGGGQETQYF
TGTGCCAGCAGCGACTGGGGTGGGGGCCAAGAGACCCAGTACTTC
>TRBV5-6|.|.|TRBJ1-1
CASSLGQLLNTEAFF
TGTGCCAGCAGCTTGGGTCAGCTCTTGAACACTGAAGCTTTCTTT
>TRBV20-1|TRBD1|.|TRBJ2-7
CSARDQTGGSYEQYF
TGCAGTGCTAGAGATCAGACAGGGGGCTCGTACGAGCAGTACTTC
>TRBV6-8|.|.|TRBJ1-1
CASSTNNRHHMNTEAFF
TGTGCCAGCAGTACGAATAATCGACACCACATGAACACTGAAGCTTTCTTT
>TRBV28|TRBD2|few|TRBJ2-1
CASRLLAELYNEQFF
TGTGCCAGCAGACTACTAGCGGAGCTCTACAATGAGCAGTTCTTC
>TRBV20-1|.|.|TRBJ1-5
CSAKQVASGQPQHF
TGCAGTGCTAAACAAGTAGCTAGCGGACAGCCCCAGCATTTT
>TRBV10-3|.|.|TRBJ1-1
CASIDIWNTEAFF
TGTGCCTCTATAGACATTTGGAACACTGAAGCTTTCTTT
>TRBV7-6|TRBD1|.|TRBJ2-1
CASSHGQGAPGGYLDEQFF
TGTGCCAGCAGCCACGGACAGGGGGCGCCGGGAGGGTATTTGGATGAGCAGTTCTTC
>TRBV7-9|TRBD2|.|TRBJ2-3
CASSRGLAGTDTQYF
TGTGCCAGCAGCCGGGGACTAGCGGGCACAGATACGCAGTATTTT
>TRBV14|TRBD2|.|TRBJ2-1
CASSVRTSGGAGEQFF
TGTGCCAGCAGCGTAAGGACTAGCGGGGGGGCCGGTGAGCAGTTCTTC
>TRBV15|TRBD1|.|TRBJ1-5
CATSARDRVGQPQHF
TGTGCCACCAGCGCCCGGGACAGGGTCGGTCAGCCCCAGCATTTT
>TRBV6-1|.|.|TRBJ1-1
CASSEAGWTRNTEAFF
TGTGCCAGCAGTGAAGCGGGGTGGACAAGGAACACTGAAGCTTTCTTT
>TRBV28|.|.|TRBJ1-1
CASSFSYRGTFGYNTEAFF
TGTGCCAGCAGTTTTAGTTATCGGGGGACCTTCGGATACAACACTGAAGCTTTCTTT
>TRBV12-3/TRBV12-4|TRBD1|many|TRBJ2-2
CASTPGQGETGELFF
TGTGCCAGCACCCCGGGACAGGGAGAAACCGGGGAGCTGTTTTTT
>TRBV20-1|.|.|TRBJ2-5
CSARDRVTKGETQYF
TGCAGTGCTAGAGATCGAGTGACTAAGGGGGAGACCCAGTACTTC
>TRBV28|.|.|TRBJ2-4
CASSFLNPENIQYF
TGTGCCAGCAGTTTTCTAAACCCAGAAAACATTCAGTACTTC
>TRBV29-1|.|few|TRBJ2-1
CSGAARADEQFF
TGCAGCGGCGCGGCCAGGGCCGATGAGCAGTTCTTC
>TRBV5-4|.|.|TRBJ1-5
CASSLVPGRQPQHF
TGTGCCAGCAGCTTGGTACCGGGGCGACAGCCCCAGCATTTT
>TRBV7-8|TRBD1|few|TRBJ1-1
CASSPVIGGGLNTEAFF
TGTGCCAGCAGCCCAGTAATAGGGGGCGGCCTGAACACTGAAGCTTTCTTT
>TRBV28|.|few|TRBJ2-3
CASSRRDHYADTQYF
TGTGCCAGCAGTCGAAGGGACCATTACGCAGATACGCAGTATTTT
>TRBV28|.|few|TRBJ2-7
CASSLTDRRGEQYF
TGTGCCAGCAGCCTAACGGACAGGCGGGGGGAGCAGTACTTC
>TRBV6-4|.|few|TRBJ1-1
CASSDYSGTEAFF
TGTGCCAGCAGTGACTATTCAGGCACTGAAGCTTTCTTT
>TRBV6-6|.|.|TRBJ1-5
CASSPRGPNSNQPQHF
TGTGCCAGCAGTCCGAGAGGGCCCAATAGCAATCAGCCCCAGCATTTT
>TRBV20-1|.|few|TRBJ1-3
CSANLGNTIYF
TGCAGTGCTAACCTAGGGAACACCATATATTTT
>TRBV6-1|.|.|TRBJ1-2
CASSEFEGQGLYGYTF
TGTGCCAGCAGTGAATTTGAGGGCCAGGGACTTTATGGCTACACCTTC
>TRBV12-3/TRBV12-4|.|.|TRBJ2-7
CASSLGPLDEQYF
TGTGCCAGCAGTTTAGGCCCGCTGGACGAGCAGTACTTC
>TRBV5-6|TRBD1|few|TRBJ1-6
CASTHRGGPYNSPLHF
TGTGCCAGCACCCACAGGGGGGGGCCTTATAATTCACCCCTCCACTTT
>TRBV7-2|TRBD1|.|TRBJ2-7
CASSSPDRGEQYF
TGTGCCAGCAGCTCGCCCGACAGGGGCGAGCAGTACTTC
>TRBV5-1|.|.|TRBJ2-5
CASSFNAGETQYF
TGCGCCAGCAGCTTCAACGCGGGAGAGACCCAGTACTTC
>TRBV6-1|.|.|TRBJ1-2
CASTTYGPTFTTNYGYTF
TGTGCCAGCACTACCTACGGACCGACTTTCACTACTAACTATGGCTACACCTTC
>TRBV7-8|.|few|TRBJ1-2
CASSFDSDPYGYTF
TGTGCCAGCAGCTTCGACTCCGACCCCTATGGCTACACCTTC
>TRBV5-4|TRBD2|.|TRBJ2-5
CASSFGLAGNKETQYF
TGTGCCAGCAGCTTTGGACTAGCGGGGAACAAAGAGACCCAGTACTTC
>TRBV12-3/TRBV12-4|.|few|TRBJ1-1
CASSLNPNTEAFF
TGTGCCAGCAGTTTAAACCCGAACACTGAAGCTTTCTTT
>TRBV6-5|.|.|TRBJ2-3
CASSYGDSTDTQYF
TGTGCCAGCAGTTACGGCGACAGCACAGATACGCAGTATTTT
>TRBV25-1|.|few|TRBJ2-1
CASSARVTFRNEQFF
TGTGCCAGCAGTGCTAGGGTGACGTTTCGGAATGAGCAGTTCTTC